The T cell receptor beta chain under discussion was sequenced for a study of T cell responses to AZD1222 COVID-19 vaccine. Germline trimming cut 6 bases from V and 2 bases from J; bases unmatched to any gene: 3. CDR1 and CDR2 (germline): MNHEY, SVGEGT. The CDR3 has 13 residues. Study findings and constraints: The CD4 TCRs associated with vaccination extended across spike and predominated at 160-218 and 743-854. Rises in breadth and depth of Spike-specific TCRs came after two AZD1222 doses.

Data came from immunoSEQ multiplex PCR; TCRdb stores just in-frame clones and leaves some out. The table has approximately 180,000 clones, 85% to 90% seen once. A note on this clone: Its specificity is not known.

The material was peripheral blood, obtained 28 days after the second AZD1222 dose. This TCR was sampled from an adult who received the AZD1222 COVID-19 vaccine. The chain links TRBV6-2 or TRBV6-3 to TRBJ2-7; TRBD1 agrees at 8 bases. In DNA form, the CDR3 reads TGTGCCAGCAGCCGGGACAGGACCTACGAGCAGTACTTC. Protein sequence: CASSRDRTYEQYF.